One TCR beta chain is described in this entry. This sample is part of a study of PD-L1 blockade in urothelial cancer. Study overall: Analyses used blood from 3 weeks (second dose) and 6 weeks after treatment start.

Here immunoSEQ multiplex PCR was the method, and the copy in TCRdb shows in-frame clones only, minus some. The sample holds around 30,000 clones, approximately 87% seen once. CDR1 is LGHNA, CDR2 YSLEER, per germline. The CDR3 extends over 14 amino acids. Deletions cut 4 bases from V and 0 bases from J, with 9 bases between. This clonotype was obtained from a man aged 45 to 65 with urothelial cancer. The specimen was PBMCs, collected around atezolizumab (anti-PD-L1) treatment. The chain is built from TRBV4-3 and TRBJ2-5; a possible D gene is TRBD2 (6 bases). The CDR3 bases are TGCGCCAGCAGCCTTAGCGGAAACCAAGAGACCCAGTACTTC. This translates into CASSLSGNQETQYF.